The clone carrying this TCR beta chain is medium-sized within its sample. Trimming cost V 1 base and J 0 bases, with 10 bases left between them. The CDR3 is made up of 17 amino acids. Germline V gene sequence: CDR1 MNHNS, CDR2 SASEGT. These data come from a study of immune characterization of retroperitoneal liposarcoma. TCRdb itself ran the PCR reads through MiXCR, one entry per CDR3 protein. The sample records some 9,300 distinct CDR3 sequences, under 30% being singletons. The receptor comes from a male donor with retroperitoneal liposarcoma. The chain is built from TRBV6-1 and TRBJ2-6; D gene unclear. The sequencing sample was made of blood. The chain's CDR3 is CASSEGQEFSGANVLTF. CDR3 DNA sequence: TGTGCCAGCAGTGAAGGCCAGGAGTTCTCTGGGGCCAACGTCCTGACTTTC.